One sample yielded the 27 T cell receptor beta chains listed below, sequenced in a study of cytomegalovirus exposure and HLA in healthy donors. Both 60 Vbeta primers and 13 Jbeta primers went into the PCR. Sequencing was performed with immunoSEQ multiplex PCR; in TCRdb, only in-frame clones are kept and a portion is missing. The sample holds 110,000 to 150,000 clones, around four fifths seen once. Sequenced input: PBMCs. Source of these receptors: a male donor in good health and CMV-seronegative.

There are a few counts of this clone. The rearrangement links TRBV7-9 to TRBJ2-2; D gene ambiguous. The CDR3 has 12 residues. Germline lookup yields CDR1 SEHNR and CDR2 FQNEAQ (reference sequence). V was pared by 0 bases and J by 7 bases, with 3 bases between. The CDR3 DNA reads as TGTGCCAGCAGCTTAGCCCGCGGGGAGCTGTTTTTT. The encoded protein is CASSLARGELFF.

V usage is TRBV20-1 and J usage is TRBJ1-3; D is uncertain. V lost 6 bases, J lost 5 bases, and 8 bases lay in between. The CDR3 extends over 11 amino acids. CDR1 and CDR2 from the germline V gene are DFQATT and SNEGSKA (reference sequence). CDR3 coding DNA: TGCAGTGCCCAGGTGCGAAACACCATATATTTT. This codes for CSAQVRNTIYF.

The chain combines TRBV28 with TRBJ1-1; tentatively, D is TRBD1 (5 bases). The V gene lost 5 bases and the J gene lost 1 base, with 11 bases spanning the gap. This CDR3 comprises 14 residues. Germline loops: CDR1 MDHEN, CDR2 SYDVKM. CDR3 nucleotide sequence: TGTGCCAGCAGTCCCTACAGGAAGAACACTGAAGCTTTCTTT. As protein: CASSPYRKNTEAFF.

This clone came up a few times. The chain has TRBV5-1 and TRBJ2-5; TRBD2 matches 8 bases. CDR3 size: 14 residues. Germline-derived CDR1 and CDR2 are SGHRS and YFSETQ. V lost 2 bases and J lost 4; bases outside the gene matches: 4. The CDR3 bases are TGCGCCAGCAGCTTAGCGGGAGCGGCAGAGACCCAGTACTTC. This codes for CASSLAGAAETQYF.

The chain uses TRBV4-1 and TRBJ1-2; perhaps TRBD1 as D (6 bases). V was trimmed by 6 bases and J by 0 bases, leaving 14 bases between them. Germline lookup yields CDR1 MGHRA and CDR2 YSYEKL. CDR3 length: 15 amino acids. CDR3 nucleotides: TGCGCCAGCAGTTATACCGGGACATCTAACTATGGCTACACCTTC. As protein: CASSYTGTSNYGYTF.

CDR3 coding DNA: TGCGCCAGCAGCCAGATGACAGGGTGGAACTATGGCTACACCTTC. Protein product: CASSQMTGWNYGYTF. This chain connects TRBV4-3 to TRBJ1-2; 7 nucleotides agree with TRBD1. Trimming at V came to 3 bases and at J to 2 bases, leaving 6 bases not matched to a gene. The CDR3 has 15 residues. CDR1 is LGHNA, CDR2 YSLEER, per germline.

The V gene is TRBV5-1, the J gene TRBJ2-7; 10 bases line up with TRBD1. The germline CDR1 and CDR2 sequences are SGHRS and YFSETQ. The ends lost 7 bases at V and 3 bases at J; junction bases unmatched: 1. The CDR3 extends over 12 amino acids. CDR3 bases: TGCGCCAGCCGGGACAGGGGCTACGAGCAGTACTTC. As protein: CASRDRGYEQYF.

This clone showed up just a few times. This rearrangement joins TRBV6-5 to TRBJ2-5; 8 nucleotides agree with TRBD1. Germline lookup yields CDR1 MNHEY and CDR2 SVGAGI. V shed 2 bases and J 8 bases; nucleotides not matched to a gene: 13. CDR3 length equals 16 residues. Here the CDR3 DNA reads TGTGCCAGCAGTTACCTCCCCGACAGGGGTGGGGTTACCCAGTACTTC. Translating it yields CASSYLPDRGGVTQYF.

The rearrangement uses TRBV6-5 and TRBJ1-2; 7 bases are a match to TRBD1. Trimming at V came to 6 bases and at J to 1 base, leaving 8 bases not matched to a gene. Germline V CDR1 and CDR2: MNHEY, SVGAGI. This CDR3 is built from 15 residues. CDR3 nucleotides: TGTGCCAGCAGAACGTCGGACAGGCTTAACTATGGCTACACCTTC. It codes for CASRTSDRLNYGYTF.

The chain couples TRBV19 to TRBJ1-1; 8 nucleotides align to TRBD1. CDR3 length: 14 residues. CDR1 and CDR2 from the germline V gene are LNHDA and SQIVND (reference sequence). Trimming at V came to 1 base and at J to 6 bases, leaving 4 bases not matched to a gene. The CDR3 region is CASSIGQGRAEAFF. In DNA form, the CDR3 reads TGTGCCAGTAGTATAGGACAGGGGAGAGCTGAAGCTTTCTTT.

This chain joins TRBV9 and TRBJ2-7, with D hard to call. CDR3 size: 13 residues. V was clipped by 0 bases and J by 1 base, with 5 bases between them. The germline CDR1 and CDR2 sequences are SGDLS and YYNGEE. CDR3 in amino acids: CASSVGQSYEQYF. The CDR3 DNA sequence: TGTGCCAGCAGCGTAGGTCAGTCCTACGAGCAGTACTTC.

This clone was recorded only once. The chain couples TRBV6-5 to TRBJ1-5, with 10 bases identical to TRBD1. Per the germline V gene, CDR1 is MNHEY and CDR2 is SVGAGI. J was trimmed by 1 base and V by 5 bases; bases with no gene match: 2. The length of the CDR3 is 15 residues. The CDR3: CASSQDRGSNQPQHF. The CDR3 bases are TGTGCCAGCAGTCAGGACAGGGGGAGCAATCAGCCCCAGCATTTT.

This chain connects TRBV6-5 to TRBJ2-7, with TRBD1 matching 10 bases. CDR1 is MNHEY, CDR2 SVGAGI, per germline. V shed 4 bases, J shed 4 bases, and the junction held 1 base outside the gene matches. This CDR3 has 13 amino acids. For the CDR3, the DNA is TGTGCCAGCAGTTGGGGACAGGGGTACGAGCAGTACTTC. Translation: CASSWGQGYEQYF.

This chain links TRBV28 with TRBJ1-4; D may be TRBD1 (6 bases). V was shortened by 4 bases and J by 4 bases, with 22 bases between the two germline ends. The CDR3 consists of 18 residues. Germline V gene data show CDR1 as MDHEN and CDR2 as SYDVKM. The CDR3 loop is CASSSGYRVQHLNEKLFF. Here the CDR3 DNA reads TGTGCCAGCAGTTCCGGCTACAGGGTTCAACATCTTAATGAAAAACTGTTTTTT.

The CDR3 nucleotides are TGTGCCTCACAACCAAGCGGCGCAGATACGCAGTATTTT. It codes for CASQPSGADTQYF. The J gene is TRBJ2-3, the V gene TRBV7-2; D may be TRBD2 (5 bases). Trimming cost V 11 bases and J 4 bases, with 16 bases left between them. CDR1 SGHTA and CDR2 FQGNSA come from the germline V gene. The CDR3 loop spans 13 amino acids.

J is TRBJ2-5 and V is TRBV27; 12 bases map to TRBD1. TRBJ2-7 matches the DNA end more closely, so the J call is doubtful. Germline values: CDR1 MNHEY, CDR2 SMNVEV (reference sequence). The CDR3 sequence is 14 residues long. CDR3 coding DNA: TGTGCCAGCAATGCCGGGACAGGGGGCGACGAGCAGTACTTC. Its translation is CASNAGTGGDEQYF.

The rearrangement links TRBV5-8 to TRBJ1-1; D is undetermined. CDR1 is SGHTS, CDR2 YDEGEE, per germline. The CDR3 extends over 17 amino acids. Between the trimmed V and J ends, which lost 0 bases and 1 base, there was a span of 16 bases. The CDR3 nucleotides are TGTGCCAGCAGCTTGGGTATTCAGTCAACAGAGAACACTGAAGCTTTCTTT. Amino acid sequence: CASSLGIQSTENTEAFF. The full variable domain, in which reference TRBV5-8 and TRBJ1-1 provide the parts outside the CDR3, is EAGVTQSPTHLIKTRGQQATLRCSPISGHTSVYWYQQALGLGLQFLLWYDEGEERNRGNFPPRFSGRQFPNYSSELNVNALELEDSALYLCASSLGIQSTENTEAFFGQGTRLTVV.

The chain carries TRBV4-2 and TRBJ2-7, with D perhaps TRBD2 (6 bases). Germline V gene data show CDR1 as LGHNA and CDR2 as YNFKEQ. The CDR3 is made up of 17 amino acids. Trimming shortened V by 0 bases and J by 3 bases, and 18 bases separated the two germline ends. The CDR3 reads CASSQEGGVANLYEQYF. The CDR3 DNA is TGTGCCAGCAGCCAAGAAGGCGGGGTAGCGAACCTCTACGAGCAGTACTTC.

This chain uses TRBV28 with TRBJ1-2; 12 bases map to TRBD1. The V segment lost 3 bases and the J segment 9 bases; nucleotides outside the gene matches: 17. The germline V gene has CDR1 MDHEN and CDR2 SYDVKM. This CDR3 has 18 amino acids. This CDR3 reads CASSFMGAGTGGLGSYTF. Here the CDR3 DNA reads TGTGCCAGCAGTTTTATGGGTGCGGGGACAGGGGGCTTGGGGAGCTACACCTTC.

This chain joins TRBV15 and TRBJ2-5; 7 bases map to TRBD2. Germline assignment: CDR1 LNHNV and CDR2 YYDKDF (reference sequence). The CDR3 loop spans 14 amino acids. V gave up 3 bases and J gave up 4 bases; unmatched junction bases: 5. CDR3 protein: CATSRGGEGETQYF. DNA for the CDR3: TGTGCCACCAGCAGGGGTGGGGAGGGAGAGACCCAGTACTTC.

The rearrangement links TRBV7-6 to TRBJ1-1; TRBD1 aligns across 9 bases. The CDR3 sequence is 15 residues long. Per germline, CDR1 SGHVS and CDR2 FNYEAQ. The junction had 4 bases not matched to a gene; V was cut back by 4 bases and J by 1 base. The CDR3, as DNA: TGTGCCAGCAGCTACAGGGGGCTGGGGAACACTGAAGCTTTCTTT. This sequence encodes CASSYRGLGNTEAFF.

This chain links TRBV25-1 with TRBJ2-5, with D tentatively TRBD1 (5 bases). Germline values: CDR1 MGHDK, CDR2 SYGVNS. The CDR3 spans 17 residues. The V end lost 3 bases, the J end lost 2 bases, and 19 bases lay between the germline ends. CDR3: CASSDPTKGAGQETQYF. CDR3 in DNA: TGTGCCAGCAGTGACCCTACTAAGGGTGCAGGGCAAGAGACCCAGTACTTC.

In its sample, this clone was seen a few times. An end of the junction differs from the germline gene, which may be a read error. The rearrangement joins TRBV4-1 to TRBJ2-7, with TRBD2 matching over 8 bases. This CDR3 is 15 amino acids long. In germline, CDR1 is MGHRA, CDR2 YSYEKL. The CDR3 loop is CASSQDPSGGYEQYF. In DNA, the CDR3 is TGTGCCAGCAGCCAAGATCCCAGCGGGGGATACGAGCAGTACTTC.

The gene calls are TRBV27 and TRBJ1-5; TRBD1 aligns across 9 bases. Germline CDR1 reads MNHEY; CDR2 reads SMNVEV (reference sequence). J gave up 6 bases and V 6 bases, and 6 bases lay outside the gene matches. The CDR3 has 14 amino acids. CDR3 in DNA: TGTGCCAGCAGGCCACAGGGGGCTGGTCAGCCCCAGCATTTT. Amino acids: CASRPQGAGQPQHF.

This clone came up a few times. The J gene is TRBJ2-6, the V gene TRBV4-1; D call uncertain. Germline CDR1 reads MGHRA; CDR2 reads YSYEKL. The CDR3 totals 16 residues. The V and J ends lost 1 base and 2 bases respectively, with 9 bases between them. This chain's CDR3 is CASSQGQTPGANVLTF. Here the CDR3 DNA reads TGCGCCAGCAGCCAAGGGCAAACGCCTGGGGCCAACGTCCTGACTTTC.

The rearrangement links TRBV18 to TRBJ2-7; 11 bases agree with TRBD1. Losses at the gene ends were 1 base for V and 5 bases for J; bases not matched to a gene: 7. The CDR3 sequence is 16 residues long. CDR1 KGHSH and CDR2 LQKENI come from the germline V gene. This CDR3 reads CASSPLIRTGGDEQYF. CDR3 nucleotides: TGTGCCAGCTCACCACTTATCCGGACAGGGGGCGACGAGCAGTACTTC.

The rearrangement links TRBV4-3 to TRBJ2-7; no reliable D call. This CDR3 region has 14 residues. Trimming stripped 2 bases from V and 0 bases from J, with 8 bases between. Germline V lookup: CDR1 LGHNA, CDR2 YSLEER. Here the CDR3 reads CASSQNPGSYEQYF. Here the CDR3 DNA reads TGCGCCAGCAGCCAAAATCCCGGCTCCTACGAGCAGTACTTC.